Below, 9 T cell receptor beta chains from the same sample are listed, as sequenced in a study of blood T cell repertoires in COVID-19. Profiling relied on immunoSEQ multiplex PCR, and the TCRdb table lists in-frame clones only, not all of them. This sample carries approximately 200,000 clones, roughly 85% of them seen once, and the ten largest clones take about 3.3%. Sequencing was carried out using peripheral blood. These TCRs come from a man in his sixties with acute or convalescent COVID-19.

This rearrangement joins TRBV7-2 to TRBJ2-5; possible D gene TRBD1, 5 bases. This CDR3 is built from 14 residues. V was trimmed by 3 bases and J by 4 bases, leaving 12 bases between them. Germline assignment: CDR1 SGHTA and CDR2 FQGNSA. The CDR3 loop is CASSLGLGRETQYF. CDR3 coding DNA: TGTGCCAGCAGCTTGGGATTGGGGCGAGAGACCCAGTACTTC.

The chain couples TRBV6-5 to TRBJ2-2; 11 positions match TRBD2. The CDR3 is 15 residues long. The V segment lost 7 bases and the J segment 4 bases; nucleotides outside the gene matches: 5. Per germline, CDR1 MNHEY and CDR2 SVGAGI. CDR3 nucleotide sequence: TGTGCCAGCACCAATAGCGGGAGGGCCACCGGGGAGCTGTTTTTT. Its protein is CASTNSGRATGELFF.

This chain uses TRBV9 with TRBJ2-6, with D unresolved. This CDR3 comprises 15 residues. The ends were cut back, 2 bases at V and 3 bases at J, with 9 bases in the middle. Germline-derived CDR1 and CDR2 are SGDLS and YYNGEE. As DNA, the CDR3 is TGTGCCAGCAGCGTCTCAGGCCGTGGGGCCAACGTCCTGACTTTC. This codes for CASSVSGRGANVLTF.

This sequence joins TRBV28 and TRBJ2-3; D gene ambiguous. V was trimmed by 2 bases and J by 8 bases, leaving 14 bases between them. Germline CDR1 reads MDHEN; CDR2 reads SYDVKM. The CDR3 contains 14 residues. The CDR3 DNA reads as TGTGCCAGCAGTTTAGACTCGCGACTGGGTACGCAGTATTTT. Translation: CASSLDSRLGTQYF.

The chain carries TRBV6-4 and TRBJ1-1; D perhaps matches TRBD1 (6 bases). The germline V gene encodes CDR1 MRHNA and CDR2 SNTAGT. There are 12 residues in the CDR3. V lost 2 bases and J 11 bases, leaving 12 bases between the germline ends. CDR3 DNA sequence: TGTGCCAGCAGTGACCTGACAGGCGCGGCTTTCTTT. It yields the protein CASSDLTGAAFF.

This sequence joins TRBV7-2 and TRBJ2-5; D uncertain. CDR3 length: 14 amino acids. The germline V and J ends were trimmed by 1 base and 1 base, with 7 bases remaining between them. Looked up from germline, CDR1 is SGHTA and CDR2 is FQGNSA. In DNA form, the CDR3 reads TGTGCCAGCAGCTTAGTTAGCAGCCAAGAGACCCAGTACTTC. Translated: CASSLVSSQETQYF.

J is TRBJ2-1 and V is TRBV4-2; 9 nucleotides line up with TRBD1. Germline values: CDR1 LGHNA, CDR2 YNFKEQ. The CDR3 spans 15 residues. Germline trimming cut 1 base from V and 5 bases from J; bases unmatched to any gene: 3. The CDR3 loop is CASSQGDRANNEQFF. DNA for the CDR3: TGTGCCAGCAGCCAAGGGGACAGGGCCAACAATGAGCAGTTCTTC.

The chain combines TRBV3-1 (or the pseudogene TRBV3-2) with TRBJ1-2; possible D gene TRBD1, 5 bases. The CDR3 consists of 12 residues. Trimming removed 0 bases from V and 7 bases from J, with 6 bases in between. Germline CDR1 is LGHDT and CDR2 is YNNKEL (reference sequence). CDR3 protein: CASSQDRAGYTF. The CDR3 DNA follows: TGTGCCAGCAGCCAAGACAGGGCTGGCTACACCTTC.

The CDR3 here is CASSPGETQYF. In nucleotides, the CDR3 is TGTGCCAGCAGTCCGGGGGAGACCCAGTACTTC. This rearrangement joins TRBV27 to TRBJ2-5, with D possibly matching TRBD2 (5 bases). Germline V gene data show CDR1 as MNHEY and CDR2 as SMNVEV (reference sequence). Trimming stripped 5 bases from V and 5 bases from J, with 6 bases between. The CDR3 spans 11 residues.